This TCR beta chain was recovered during a study of T cell clones after liver transplantation. CDR3 size: 14 residues. Germline V CDR1 and CDR2: MNHEY, SVGAGI. V dropped 2 bases and J dropped 4 bases, with 11 bases sitting between them. TCRdb's copy holds only in-frame clones and misses some; the assay was immunoSEQ multiplex PCR. The sample has about 76,000 clones; around four fifths are singletons. The receptor comes from a human patient who received a liver transplant. Some T cells may be supplied by the graft donor. This sequence joins TRBV6-5 and TRBJ2-5; D call uncertain. The source was CD4+ T cells from blood, collected at the 22-month timepoint. The CDR3 DNA sequence: TGTGCCAGCAGTTACGGTCTAATATCAGAGACCCAGTACTTC. Translation: CASSYGLISETQYF.